A selection of T cell receptor beta chains follows, all from one sample in a study of cytomegalovirus exposure and HLA in healthy donors. Assay: immunoSEQ multiplex PCR; the TCRdb copy retains only in-frame clones and omits some. The data hold some 190,000 clones, with around 80% observed a single time. Sequenced material: PBMCs. These receptors all come from a man aged 35 to 55 in good health and CMV-seropositive. Both conserved end residues are part of each CDR3. The D gene is left open where the match is weak. Rows give clone size only sometimes, using once, few, many, or a class for an expanded clone.

>TRBV4-2|TRBJ2-1|TRBD2|19|NA
CASSQEIRRASGPYNEQFF
TGTGCCAGCAGCCAAGAGATCAGAAGGGCTAGCGGGCCCTACAATGAGCAGTTCTTC
>TRBV5-8|TRBJ2-5|TRBD1|14|NA
CASSLTQGAGTQYF
TGTGCCAGCAGCTTAACACAGGGGGCTGGGACCCAGTACTTC
>TRBV2|TRBJ1-4|NA|14|NA
CASSENRWNEKLFF
TGTGCCAGCAGTGAGAACAGATGGAATGAAAAACTGTTTTTT
>TRBV2|TRBJ2-5|NA|14|NA
CASSETRGWETQYF
TGTGCCAGCAGTGAGACACGGGGGTGGGAGACCCAGTACTTC
>TRBV27|TRBJ2-7|TRBD1|16|once
CASRGEGGQGPYEQYF
TGTGCCAGCAGGGGTGAGGGGGGACAGGGACCCTACGAGCAGTACTTC
>TRBV7-9|TRBJ2-1|TRBD2|15|NA
CASSLGTSGMDEQFF
TGTGCCAGCAGCTTAGGGACTAGCGGAATGGATGAGCAGTTCTTC
>TRBV28|TRBJ1-2|TRBD1|15|NA
CASSFGTGKIYGYTF
TGTGCCAGCAGTTTCGGGACAGGGAAGATCTATGGCTACACCTTC
>TRBV10-3|TRBJ2-7|NA|15|NA
CAIGTGTPSSYEQYF
TGTGCCATCGGAACCGGGACACCGAGCTCCTACGAGCAGTACTTC
>TRBV7-9|TRBJ1-3|NA|13|few
CASRAASGNTIYF
TGTGCCAGCAGGGCGGCCTCTGGAAACACCATATATTTT
>TRBV19|TRBJ1-1|NA|14|NA
CASSTAGWDTEAFF
TGTGCCAGTAGTACGGCAGGGTGGGACACTGAAGCTTTCTTT
>TRBV10-3|TRBJ2-1|NA|13|NA
CAISERSDSEQFF
TGTGCCATCAGTGAGCGGTCCGACAGCGAGCAGTTCTTC
>TRBV5-1|TRBJ2-7|TRBD2|16|NA
CASSVFGSGTLHEQYF
TGCGCCAGCAGCGTTTTCGGCAGCGGGACCTTGCACGAGCAGTACTTC
>TRBV5-1|TRBJ2-7|TRBD2|14|NA
CASSLTSGSYEQYF
TGCGCCAGCAGCTTGACTAGCGGGAGCTACGAGCAGTACTTC
>TRBV18|TRBJ2-7|NA|14|NA
CASSPRRGLNEQYF
TGTGCCAGCTCACCCCGGAGGGGGCTCAACGAGCAGTACTTC
>TRBV10-3|TRBJ1-1|TRBD1|16|NA
CAISELTGTGITEAFF
TGTGCCATCAGTGAACTAACCGGGACAGGGATAACTGAAGCTTTCTTT
>TRBV2|TRBJ2-1|NA|12|NA
CASSQPGNEQFF
TGTGCCAGCAGCCAACCGGGAAATGAGCAGTTCTTC